Listed here is a single T cell receptor (beta chain). This entry is derived from a study of blood T cells in healthy people across ages. With 3 bases removed from V and 0 bases from J, the gap between germline ends came to 8 bases. The CDR3 runs 13 residues. In germline, CDR1 is SQVTM, CDR2 ANQGSEA. Ranging in age from roughly 6 to 90, the donors were healthy Caucasian individuals from Russia. The authors extracted at least 5 micrograms of total RNA per sample. Then a second PCR, running roughly 7 to 11 cycles, was carried out with a sample-barcoded 5' primer and a J-beta primer mix. All cDNA molecules were each tagged by a template-switch adaptor with 12 random nucleotides. In TCRdb, the 5' RACE reads were re-called with MiXCR into one record per CDR3 protein. The profile covers about 680,000 distinct CDR3 sequences, with about 52% appearing a single time and about 32% taken by the ten largest.

The source is a woman in her sixties in good health. Sequencing used blood. The chain recombines TRBV29-1 with TRBJ1-2, with TRBD1 as a possible D gene (5 bases). CDR3 amino acids: CSVETDPNYGYTF. CDR3 bases: TGCAGCGTTGAGACAGACCCTAACTATGGCTACACCTTC. The whole variable domain, remainder taken from reference TRBV29-1 and TRBJ1-2, is SAVISQKPSRDICQRGTSLTIQCQVDSQVTMMFWYRQQPGQSLTLIATANQGSEATYESGFVIDKFPISRPNLTFSTLTVSNMSPEDSSIYLCSVETDPNYGYTFGSGTRLTVV.